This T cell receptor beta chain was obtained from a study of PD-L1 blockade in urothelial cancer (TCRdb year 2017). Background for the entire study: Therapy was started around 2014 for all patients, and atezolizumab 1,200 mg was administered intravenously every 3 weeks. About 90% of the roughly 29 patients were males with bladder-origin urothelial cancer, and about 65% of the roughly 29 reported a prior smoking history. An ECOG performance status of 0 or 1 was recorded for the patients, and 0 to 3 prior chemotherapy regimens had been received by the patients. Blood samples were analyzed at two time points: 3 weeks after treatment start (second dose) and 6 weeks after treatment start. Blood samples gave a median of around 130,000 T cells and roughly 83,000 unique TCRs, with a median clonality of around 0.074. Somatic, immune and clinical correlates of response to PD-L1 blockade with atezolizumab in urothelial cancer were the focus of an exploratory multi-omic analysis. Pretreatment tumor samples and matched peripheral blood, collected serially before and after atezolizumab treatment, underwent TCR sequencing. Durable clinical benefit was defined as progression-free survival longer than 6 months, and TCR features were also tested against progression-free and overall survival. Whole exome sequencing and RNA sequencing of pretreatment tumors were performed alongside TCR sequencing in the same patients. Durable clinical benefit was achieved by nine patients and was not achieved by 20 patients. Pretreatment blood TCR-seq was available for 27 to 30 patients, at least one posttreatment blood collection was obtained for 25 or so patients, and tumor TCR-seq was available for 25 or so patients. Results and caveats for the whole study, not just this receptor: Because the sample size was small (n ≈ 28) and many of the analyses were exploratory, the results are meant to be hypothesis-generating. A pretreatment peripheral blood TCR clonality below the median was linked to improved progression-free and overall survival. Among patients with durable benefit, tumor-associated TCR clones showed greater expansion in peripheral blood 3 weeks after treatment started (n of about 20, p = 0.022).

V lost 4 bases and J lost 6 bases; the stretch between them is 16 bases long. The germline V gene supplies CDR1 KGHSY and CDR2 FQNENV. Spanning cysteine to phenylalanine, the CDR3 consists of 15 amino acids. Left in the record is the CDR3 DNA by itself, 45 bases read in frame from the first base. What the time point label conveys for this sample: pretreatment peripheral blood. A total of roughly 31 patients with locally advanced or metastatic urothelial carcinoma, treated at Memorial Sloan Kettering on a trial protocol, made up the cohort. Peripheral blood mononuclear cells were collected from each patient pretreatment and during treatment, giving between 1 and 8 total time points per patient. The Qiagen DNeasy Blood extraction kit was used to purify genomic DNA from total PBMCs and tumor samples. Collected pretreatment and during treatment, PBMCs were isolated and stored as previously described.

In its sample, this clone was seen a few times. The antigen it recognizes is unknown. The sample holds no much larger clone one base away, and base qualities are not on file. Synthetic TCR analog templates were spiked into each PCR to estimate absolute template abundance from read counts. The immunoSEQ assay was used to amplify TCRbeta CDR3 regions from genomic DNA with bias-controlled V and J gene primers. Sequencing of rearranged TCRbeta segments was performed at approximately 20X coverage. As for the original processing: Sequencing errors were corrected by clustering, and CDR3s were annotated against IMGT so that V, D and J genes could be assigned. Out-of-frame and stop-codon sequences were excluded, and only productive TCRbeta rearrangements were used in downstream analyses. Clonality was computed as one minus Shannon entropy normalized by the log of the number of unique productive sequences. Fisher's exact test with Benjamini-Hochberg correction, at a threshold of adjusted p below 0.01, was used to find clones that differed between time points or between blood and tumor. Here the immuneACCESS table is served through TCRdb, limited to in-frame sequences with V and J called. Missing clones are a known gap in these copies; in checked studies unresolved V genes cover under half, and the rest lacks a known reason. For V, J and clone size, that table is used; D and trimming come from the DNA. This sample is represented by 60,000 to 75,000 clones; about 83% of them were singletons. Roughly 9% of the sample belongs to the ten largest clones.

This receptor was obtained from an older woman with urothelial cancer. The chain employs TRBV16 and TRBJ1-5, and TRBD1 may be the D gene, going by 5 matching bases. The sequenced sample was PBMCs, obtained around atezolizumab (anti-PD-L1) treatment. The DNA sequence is TGTGCCAGCAGCCCCGGGACTCCGGTCGTTCAGCCCCAGCATTTT. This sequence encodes CASSPGTPVVQPQHF.